Listed here are 3 T cell receptor beta chains from one sample, sequenced in a study of CD8 T cells in ankylosing spondylitis. General observations from the study: A motif of fewer than ten highly homologous TCR beta variants was seen as apparently characteristic of ankylosing spondylitis blood.

TCRdb passed the 5' RACE reads through MiXCR, listing each CDR3 protein once. The sample holds some 700,000 distinct CDR3 sequences, under 20% seen once. These receptors have no identified antigens. Sequencing was carried out using blood, either unsorted or a sorted T cell fraction (not recorded which). The receptors originated from a male donor with ankylosing spondylitis.

Concerning this clonotype: Germline and junction disagree at one end, which may indicate a read error. V gene TRBV12-3 or TRBV12-4 combines with J gene TRBJ2-3; 13 bases agree with TRBD2. The CDR3 runs to 18 residues. This chain's CDR3 is CAISLDRLAGGLTDTQYF. CDR3 bases: TGTGCCATCAGTTTAGACAGACTAGCGGGAGGTCTCACAGATACGCAGTATTTT.

The V and J genes are TRBV6-5 and TRBJ2-1; 11 bases are a match to TRBD2. The germline gives CDR1 MNHEY, CDR2 SVGAGI. The ends lost 4 bases at V and 8 bases at J; junction bases unmatched: 10. The CDR3 loop spans 16 amino acids. The CDR3 spells CASSSVTSGSFYEQFF. The DNA of the CDR3 is TGTGCCAGCAGTTCGGTTACTAGCGGGAGTTTCTATGAGCAGTTCTTC.

V usage is TRBV15 and J usage is TRBJ2-7; no definite D call. V lost 0 bases and J lost 6, with 9 bases in between. CDR1 LNHNV and CDR2 YYDKDF come from the germline V gene (reference sequence). The CDR3 contains 13 residues. The CDR3 sequence is CATSRDRSSEQYF. The CDR3 DNA sequence: TGTGCCACCAGCAGAGATAGGTCGAGCGAGCAGTACTTC.